These 18 T cell receptor beta chains were sequenced from one sample in a study of blood T cell repertoires in COVID-19. Profiled with immunoSEQ multiplex PCR; TCRdb holds only in-frame clones, not every one. The table shows just over 250,000 clones, with more than 75% occurring only once. The source material was peripheral blood. The receptor source for this set is a man aged 35-49 years who had recovered from COVID-19.

V gene TRBV5-4 combines with J gene TRBJ2-7, with TRBD2 matching 10 bases. The germline gives CDR1 SGHNT, CDR2 YYREEE (reference sequence). The V segment lost 4 bases and the J segment 0 bases; nucleotides outside the gene matches: 4. CDR3 length: 15 residues. The DNA of the CDR3 is TGTGCCAGCAGCAAGAAGCGGGGGGGCTCCTACGAGCAGTACTTC. It translates to CASSKKRGGSYEQYF.

This chain uses TRBV7-2 with TRBJ2-5, with 9 positions matching TRBD2. Germline V gene lookup returns CDR1 SGHTA and CDR2 FQGNSA. Trimming took 4 bases from V and 6 from J; bases not matched to a gene: 12. The CDR3 spans 16 residues. The CDR3 sequence is CASSSRLAVIQQTQYF. CDR3 nucleotides: TGTGCCAGCAGCTCCCGACTAGCGGTCATACAACAGACCCAGTACTTC.

The chain recombines TRBV12-3 or TRBV12-4 with TRBJ1-5; D uncertain. CDR3 length equals 12 residues. V was pared by 3 bases and J by 6 bases, with 6 bases between. The CDR3 bases are TGTGCCAGCAGTTTGGGAGGTCAGCCCCAGCATTTT. It encodes CASSLGGQPQHF.

The chain couples TRBV27 to TRBJ2-5, with TRBD1 identical over 11 bases. Trimming cost V 4 bases and J 4 bases; bases outside gene matches: 5. The CDR3 has 15 residues. CDR1 and CDR2 (germline): MNHEY, SMNVEV (reference sequence). The CDR3 sequence: CASSSLGTGGETQYF. The CDR3 bases are TGTGCCAGCAGTTCCCTCGGGACAGGGGGAGAGACCCAGTACTTC.

The chain uses TRBV10-3 and TRBJ1-2; D is perhaps TRBD1 (5 bases). CDR3 size: 13 residues. Germline CDR1 is ENHRY and CDR2 is SYGVKD. Trimming took 7 bases from V and 5 from J, leaving 14 bases between them. CDR3 DNA: TGTGCCATCACCCTAGGGGAGGGATATGGCTACACCTTC. Protein sequence: CAITLGEGYGYTF.

The rearrangement uses TRBV5-6 and TRBJ1-2; the D gene is possibly TRBD1 (5 bases). The germline V gene encodes CDR1 SGHDT and CDR2 YYEEEE. V dropped 1 base and J dropped 6 bases, with 10 bases sitting between them. CDR3 length: 13 residues. In nucleotides, the CDR3 is TGTGCCAGCAGCTTGTCGGGGGTCCATGGCTACACCTTC. The encoded protein is CASSLSGVHGYTF.

This chain links TRBV7-2 with TRBJ2-7; possibly TRBD1 for D (8 bases). V was clipped by 5 bases and J by 2 bases, with 22 bases between them. This CDR3 has 17 residues. Germline loops: CDR1 SGHTA, CDR2 FQGNSA. In DNA form, the CDR3 reads TGTGCCAGCAGCCGTAGGGGGGGACAGGCATTTACCTACGAGCAGTACTTC. It yields the protein CASSRRGGQAFTYEQYF. Combining the CDR3 with reference TRBV7-2 and TRBJ2-7 gives the whole variable domain GAGVSQSPSNKVTEKGKDVELRCDPISGHTALYWYRQSLGQGLEFLIYFQGNSAPDKSGLPSDRFSAERTGGSVSTLTIQRTQQEDSAVYLCASSRRGGQAFTYEQYFGPGTRLTVT.

The chain links TRBV6-2 or TRBV6-3 to TRBJ2-7, with TRBD2 matching over 8 bases. The V gene's germline CDR1 is MNHEY and CDR2 SVGEGT. CDR3 length: 14 amino acids. The V segment lost 2 bases and the J segment 4 bases; nucleotides outside the gene matches: 4. DNA for the CDR3: TGTGCCAGCAGTTACAGTAGCGGGGTTTACGAGCAGTACTTC. Protein: CASSYSSGVYEQYF.

The chain joins TRBV7-9 to TRBJ2-7, with TRBD2 matching over 12 bases. CDR3 length equals 17 residues. Germline assignment: CDR1 SEHNR and CDR2 FQNEAQ (reference sequence). V lost 3 bases and J lost 9; bases outside the gene matches: 15. CDR3 sequence reads: CASSFSSGGARYMAQYF. CDR3 coding DNA: TGTGCCAGCAGCTTCTCTAGCGGGGGGGCCAGATACATGGCGCAGTACTTC.

This chain links TRBV29-1 with TRBJ2-1; D is unresolved. The ends were cut back, 2 bases at V and 8 bases at J, with 10 bases in the middle. Germline V lookup: CDR1 SQVTM, CDR2 ANQGSEA. The CDR3 consists of 12 residues. The CDR3 region has the DNA TGCAGCGTTGAAACCCGGGTCGATGAGCAGTTCTTC. Translated, it gives CSVETRVDEQFF.

This chain uses TRBV7-2 with TRBJ2-1; D perhaps matches TRBD2 (5 bases). This CDR3 has 15 residues. CDR1 and CDR2 from the germline V gene are SGHTA and FQGNSA. The V end was cut by 1 base, the J end by 4 bases, with 11 bases between. The CDR3 here is CASSLEPAEYNEQFF. The DNA for the CDR3 is TGTGCCAGCAGCTTAGAGCCAGCGGAGTACAATGAGCAGTTCTTC.

This rearrangement joins TRBV10-3 to TRBJ1-3, with 9 bases that match TRBD1. Germline CDR1 reads ENHRY; CDR2 reads SYGVKD. The CDR3 contains 13 residues. Trimming at V came to 10 bases and at J to 2 bases, leaving 3 bases not matched to a gene. The CDR3 here is CANRQGAGNTIYF. CDR3 sequence (DNA): TGTGCCAACCGACAGGGGGCTGGAAACACCATATATTTT.

The CDR3 sequence is CASSPPGTSAYNEQFF. CDR3 sequence (DNA): TGTGCCAGCTCACCACCCGGGACTAGCGCTTACAATGAGCAGTTCTTC. The chain links TRBV18 to TRBJ2-1; 10 bases line up with TRBD2. CDR1 is KGHSH and CDR2 is LQKENI in the germline V gene. The CDR3 is 16 residues long. The junction had 3 bases not matched to a gene; V was cut back by 0 bases and J by 4 bases.

V and J are TRBV5-1 and TRBJ2-5; 7 bases line up with TRBD2. From germline, CDR1 is SGHRS and CDR2 YFSETQ. CDR3 length: 15 residues. The V and J ends lost 3 bases and 0 bases, in that order; junction bases with no gene match: 5. CDR3 in DNA: TGCGCCAGCAGCTCGAGCGGGAAGTACCAAGAGACCCAGTACTTC. It codes for CASSSSGKYQETQYF. The whole variable domain, remainder taken from reference TRBV5-1 and TRBJ2-5, is KAGVTQTPRYLIKTRGQQVTLSCSPISGHRSVSWYQQTPGQGLQFLFEYFSETQRNKGNFPGRFSGRQFSNSRSEMNVSTLELGDSALYLCASSSSGKYQETQYFGPGTRLLVL.

The gene calls are TRBV7-2 and TRBJ2-5; no reliable D call. The CDR3 contains 13 residues. V was trimmed by 1 base and J by 3 bases, leaving 6 bases between them. Germline V gene data show CDR1 as SGHTA and CDR2 as FQGNSA. In DNA form, the CDR3 reads TGTGCCAGCAGCTTAGTCCTAAAAGAGACCCAGTACTTC. Protein sequence: CASSLVLKETQYF.

This clone was counted once. J is TRBJ2-1 and V is TRBV2; weak D call: TRBD2 (6 bases). The CDR3 totals 15 residues. The germline CDR1 and CDR2 sequences are SNHLY and FYNNEI. Trimming cost V 8 bases and J 0 bases, with 14 bases left between them. CDR3 amino acids: CASRLDGSSYNEQFF. The DNA of the CDR3 is TGTGCCAGCCGTTTAGACGGGAGCTCCTACAATGAGCAGTTCTTC.

This sequence joins TRBV7-2 and TRBJ2-3; D ambiguous. Per germline, CDR1 SGHTA and CDR2 FQGNSA. Deletions cut 5 bases from V and 1 base from J, with 16 bases between. This CDR3 has 16 residues. CDR3 coding DNA: TGTGCCAGCAGCCTAGGGTTTGAAGGAGGCACAGATACGCAGTATTTT. Protein product: CASSLGFEGGTDTQYF.

This clone came up a few times. The chain employs TRBV7-9 and TRBJ1-2; TRBD1 matches at 7 bases. V shed 5 bases, J shed 4 bases, and the junction held 4 bases outside the gene matches. The CDR3 contains 13 residues. Germline V gives CDR1 SEHNR, CDR2 FQNEAQ (reference sequence). This chain's CDR3 is CASSPTGAYGYTF. DNA for the CDR3: TGTGCCAGCAGCCCTACAGGGGCCTATGGCTACACCTTC.